This TCR beta chain was sequenced for a study of cytomegalovirus exposure and HLA in healthy donors (dated 2017 in TCRdb). About the investigation overall: According to an earlier analysis of a few hundred of the donors, about 179 million T cells yielded 117 million unique TCR beta sequences and approximately 300 Gb of sequence data. The genetic ancestry cluster associated with self-reported Caucasian donors included around 76% of the roughly 400 genotyped donors. Class I and class II HLA loci were covered by the typing at four-digit resolution. The number of typed donors differed by locus: about 620-640 for A, B, C, DRB1 and DQB1; roughly 510 for DQA1; 600 to 610 for DPA1; and 450 to 480 for DPB1. All discovery cohort repertoires had been generated using a single sequencing platform. To study patterns of TCR occurrence, a later analysis re-analyzed previously published TCR beta repertoires from around 700 donors and added high-resolution HLA genotyping. The study aimed to test whether cataloging public T cell receptors could reveal signatures of past pathogen exposure. Several DR-DQ haplotypes were treated as single units for association and clustering because of strong linkage in the cohort. An earlier analysis of 500 to 650 of the donors applied high-throughput TCR beta sequencing to assess whether each TCR beta V gene segment acted as functional or pseudogenic. An early release that covered fewer than 800 HLA-typed donors contained approximately 300 gigabases of sequencing data and 80 million or so unique TCR sequences. Rather than using new phenotypic data, the later analysis identified candidate immune exposures from TCR beta sequences and from how often those sequences occurred across donors. To predict cytomegalovirus infection status, the study brought together high-throughput TCR immunosequencing, statistical association of individual TCRs with disease status, and machine learning. Donor age, sex, ethnicity and CMV serostatus were compiled together with the repertoire data. The study profiled the T cell repertoires of some 610 subjects by immunosequencing and related them to cytomegalovirus serostatus. A later genetic analysis took genome-wide SNP genotypes for 398 of the 666 donors and used that subset as a discovery cohort. Across approximately 400 genotyped donors of the cohort, an average of 235,054 unique TCR beta nucleotide sequences per donor were sequenced, and roughly 17% of those sequences were non-productive. Besides the first cohort of hundreds of subjects, a separate validation cohort made up of around 120 different subjects was used. Overall study outcomes, separate from this receptor: A later analysis reported that several top co-occurrence clusters appeared linked to parvovirus B19, influenza, CMV and Epstein-Barr virus. Because some donors lacked HLA typing at each locus, the association tests relied only on the typed subset. Approximately 18 rarely observed V segments, including chromosome 9 orphons, were excluded from the earlier analysis of approximately 600 of the donors because counts were too low. In both the original and validation cohorts, the classifier was reported to diagnose cytomegalovirus status with high specificity and sensitivity. The study gave a list of 150 to 200 TCR beta chains associated with cytomegalovirus. Strong co-occurrence of HLA alleles, especially DR and DQ, made assigning TCR associations to individual alleles difficult. Because the 87-base-pair reads could not distinguish some IMGT-functional V segments, including TRBV6-2 and TRBV6-3, those segments were excluded. Sequencing depth was assumed to be roughly uniform across donors in the presence/absence analyses, though that assumption may not hold. In a later genetic analysis, a missense DCLRE1C variant was associated with V-gene and J-gene trimming of TCR beta chains, and the association was replicated in an independent cohort. According to a later analysis, TCR association rates differed among HLA loci, with DRB1 alleles showing the most associated TCRs and HLA-C alleles showing the fewest. According to a later analysis, most CMV-associated TCR beta chains appeared to be HLA-restricted, and the HLA associations seemed to be driven largely by CMV exposure. Most TCR sequences were observed very rarely across donors, whereas some public TCRs were present in many individuals. The sequencing pipeline was judged likely to have produced a cluster of highly shared sequence variants as a technical artifact. Correlated functional status among segregating V segments might be attributable to linkage disequilibrium, but an unknown experimental factor could not be ruled out. A later analysis found that HLA-associated TCR beta chains were more clonally expanded and had lower generation probabilities than equally common non-associated chains. In an earlier analysis of some 550 of the donors, most TCR beta V segments were observed in productive rearrangements about 90% or about 30% of the time, broadly matching IMGT annotations. Compared with the roughly 720-donor mean, donors in an Asian-associated ancestry cluster had fewer N-insertions in productive TCRs, according to a later genetic analysis. The cohort was sequenced for TCR beta chains only, and without alpha or paired-chain data the features that could be detected were limited. A further reported finding was that TCR beta sequences accurately predicted the HLA-A and HLA-B alleles for most subjects in the first cohort. It was suggested by the authors that the approach could potentially be generalized to other disease states and immunological phenotypes. The only immune exposure information available for the cohort was CMV serostatus. At a false discovery rate of 0.05, a later analysis linked roughly 17,000 TCR beta sequences to specific HLA alleles. In vitro tests confirmed that a few of the cytomegalovirus-associated TCR beta chains recognize cytomegalovirus antigens.

In total, 666 healthy bone marrow donors made up the cohort. At the time of sampling, every cohort member was nominally healthy, though immune exposures that went unrecorded were likely present. The donor was CMV seropositive and belonged to the group of some 290 seropositive cohort members. Every donor gave a peripheral blood sample, and the peripheral blood mononuclear cells from that sample were used for TCR beta sequencing. The Qiagen DNeasy Blood Extraction Kit was used to extract genomic DNA from the blood cell samples. Library prep was done by the immunoSEQ multiplex PCR assay. For the multiplex PCR, a mixture combining 60 forward primers for TCR Vbeta segments and 13 reverse primers for TCR Jbeta segments was used. The CDR3 region of rearranged TCR beta genes was amplified from genomic DNA by a multiplex PCR assay. Amplified TCR beta libraries were sequenced as 87-base-pair reads on the Illumina HiSeq System. The original pipeline was this. A later analysis tallied roughly 80 million unique TCR beta chains across the 640 or so repertoires, and around 10 million of those chains were shared by two or more donors. To remove PCR and sequencing errors, raw reads were error-corrected and collapsed into unique sequences using a nearest-neighbor algorithm that merged closely related sequences. V, D and J gene segments were assigned by aligning CDR3 sequences to IMGT reference sequences. For a sequence to be retained, a match of at least six nucleotides to both a V gene segment and a J gene segment was required. A rearrangement was called productive if the CDR3 had no stop codons and remained in frame with V and J, and every other rearrangement was called non-productive. CDR3 was defined according to IMGT convention as the region running from the second conserved V-encoded cysteine to the conserved J-encoded phenylalanine. The earlier analysis of some 600 of the donors excluded sequences that lacked an unambiguous match to a single V gene segment. In an earlier analysis of several hundred of the donors, V segments were called functional above 56.7% productive rearrangements and were called segregating when the between-donor standard deviation exceeded 5%. A statistical classification framework was developed to diagnose cytomegalovirus status using the catalog of TCR beta chain sequences. V and J gene assignment, in a later analysis, came from comparing TCR nucleotide sequences with IMGT/GENE-DB human TR gene sequences. Using the TCRdist pipeline, a later analysis assigned CDR3 sequences along with most-parsimonious VDJ recombination scenarios. In a later analysis, each TCR beta chain was defined by its CDR3 amino acid sequence together with its V-gene family, and reads lacking a unique V-gene family were excluded. As a way to deal with suspected cross-contamination and a sequencing artifact, a later analysis dropped 640 or so nucleotide sequences that were highly shared and had low generation probability. For each public chain, a later analysis derived a clonal expansion index from normalized ranks of inferred template counts within each repertoire. In a later analysis, generation probabilities were computed with a VDJ recombination model fitted to out-of-frame rearrangements, and the resulting probabilities were checked against IGoR. In a later analysis, hypergeometric tests were used to score TCR-TCR, TCR-HLA and TCR-CMV co-occurrence, with a repertoire-size bias correction applied to TCR pairs. False discovery rates were estimated in a later analysis by permuting HLA or CMV assignments 20 times. In a later analysis, co-occurring TCRs were grouped using DBSCAN, with TCRdist sequence similarity added in when clustering inside HLA-allele-positive subsets. Co-occurrence clustering excluded repertoires with fewer than 30,000 or more than 120,000 public chains, plus five with anomalous nucleotide sharing. As stored in TCRdb, this immuneACCESS dataset retains in-frame rearrangements with V and J assigned. A fraction of the clones does not appear; measured against another copy, unresolved V genes explain less than half of the discrepancy, and the remainder lacks a known reason. V and J calls and clone size are given by that table; D and trimming were obtained from the DNA. The table for this sample lists approximately 110,000 clones; approximately 80% of them were counted only once. The top ten hold roughly 23% of the sample.

Regarding this clone: Which antigen it targets is not known. Base qualities are not at hand, and no much larger clone is one base apart.

Based on the germline V gene, the CDR1 and CDR2 sequences are SGHRS and YFSETQ. The CDR3, from cysteine to phenylalanine, totals 12 residues. The kept DNA is CDR3 alone, 36 bases in frame from the first base. V drops 5 bases and J drops 8 bases, leaving 13 bases in between. The material sequenced was PBMCs. This TCR derives from a man younger than 45 in good health and CMV-seropositive. The V gene is TRBV5-1 and the J gene is TRBJ1-1; no D segment can be confidently identified. The sequence in DNA is TGCGCCAGCAGTTTATCCGGGGAAGAAGCTTTCTTT. It codes for CASSLSGEEAFF.